This T cell receptor beta chain appears in the sequencing data of a study of T cells in Graves' hyperthyroidism and ophthalmopathy. Study results and limitations: Among thyroid clonotypes expanded above 0.001, most also appeared in blood.

This clonotype was seen at least ten times. Its antigen remains unidentified. Amplified TCR beta CDR3 regions came from RNA transcripts. First-round RT-PCR of the TCR CDR3 relied on the HTBI primer set. Each CDR3 protein is one row after TCRdb ran MiXCR on the multiplex PCR reads. The repertoire holds around 600,000 distinct CDR3 sequences, with less than 45% as singletons. V was clipped by 3 bases and J by 1 base, with 12 bases between them. CDR1 SNHLY and CDR2 FYNNEI come from the germline V gene. The CDR3 is 15 amino acids. Reasons for excluding patients were uncontrolled infection, other autoimmune disease, pregnancy or lactation.

The genes are TRBV2 and TRBJ1-1, with unresolved D. The receptor was isolated from an adult man with Graves' disease, either hyperthyroidism or ophthalmopathy (not recorded which). Sequenced input: peripheral blood or thyroid tissue (not recorded which). CDR3 in DNA: TGTGCCAGCAGTGAGCCAAACGCAGGGAACACTGAAGCTTTCTTT. This encodes CASSEPNAGNTEAFF. Using reference TRBV2 and TRBJ1-1 for the parts outside the CDR3, the full variable domain is EPEVTQTPSHQVTQMGQEVILRCVPISNHLYFYWYRQILGQKVEFLVSFYNNEISEKSEIFDDQFSVERPDGSNFTLKIRSTKLEDSAMYFCASSEPNAGNTEAFFGQGTRLTVV.